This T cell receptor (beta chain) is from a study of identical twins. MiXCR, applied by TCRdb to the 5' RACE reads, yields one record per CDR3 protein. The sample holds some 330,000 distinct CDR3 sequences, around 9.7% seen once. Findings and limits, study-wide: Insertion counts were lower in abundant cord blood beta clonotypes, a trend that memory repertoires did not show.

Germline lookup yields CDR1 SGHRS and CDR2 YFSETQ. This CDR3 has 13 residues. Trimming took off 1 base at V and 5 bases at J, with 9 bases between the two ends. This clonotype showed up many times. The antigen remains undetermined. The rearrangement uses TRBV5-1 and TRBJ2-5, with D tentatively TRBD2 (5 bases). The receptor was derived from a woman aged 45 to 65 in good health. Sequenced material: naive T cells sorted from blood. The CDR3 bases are TGCGCCAGCAGCTTGAGAAGAGGGGAGACCCAGTACTTC. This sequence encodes CASSLRRGETQYF.